Included here is one TCR beta chain sequence, with context. The antigen remains undetermined. A junction end diverges from the germline sequence, so it may reflect a read error. This specimen comes from a study of shared clonotypes between healthy human individuals. The wider study: Donors, aged 18 to 49, were a couple of women and a few men. Study results and caveats: Some naive CD4 clonotypes, about 5%, turned up in common across a handful of donors.

CDR3 length: 12 residues. CDR1 is MNHNS, CDR2 SASEGT, per germline. Division of CD4+ cells produced a CD45RA+ naive subset and a CD45RA-negative memory subset. Libraries were prepared by immunoSEQ multiplex PCR; TCRdb keeps only in-frame clonotypes and omits some of them. The data hold 600,000 to 750,000 clones, with just under 75% observed a single time. This chain joins TRBV6-1 and TRBJ2-7; 7 bases are a match to TRBD1. Sequencing was done on a sample of memory CD4+ T cells sorted from blood. Specified subset: CD45RA-negative fraction. The TCR sequence derives from a woman aged 30 to 39 in good health. As DNA, the CDR3 is TGTGCCAGCAGTGAATTAGGGACAGTAATACGGTTC. This encodes CASSELGTVIRF.